The T cell receptor beta chain under discussion was sequenced for a study of technical replicates of blood from a handful of donors. This clone was observed once. Measured with immunoSEQ multiplex PCR; TCRdb has only the in-frame clones, and not every one. The profile shows 50,000 to 65,000 clones, 85% to 95% of them singletons. Between the trimmed V and J ends, which lost 3 bases and 2 bases, there was a span of 11 bases. This CDR3 is built from 14 residues. CDR1 is SNHLY, CDR2 FYNNEI, per germline. The sample comprised PBMCs. The receptor's source is a human donor in good health. Some clones in this sample may be carry-over from other donors' samples. This rearrangement joins TRBV2 to TRBJ2-7; unclear D gene. CDR3 DNA sequence: TGTGCCAGCAGTGACCCTGCTTGGCCCTACGAGCAGTACTTC. Protein sequence: CASSDPAWPYEQYF.